These 27 T cell receptor beta chains were all obtained from the same sample, sequenced in a study of T cell changes during pregnancy in multiple sclerosis. Clones were read by immunoSEQ multiplex PCR, and TCRdb kept only the in-frame ones, dropping some. The table shows approximately 45,000 clones, with around 91% occurring only once. This sample comprised CD4+ T cells from peripheral blood mononuclear cells, obtained in the second trimester of pregnancy. The source of these receptors is a female donor in good health, enrolled as a control in a pregnancy study.

The chain is built from TRBV4-2 and TRBJ1-5, with a weak D call TRBD1 (5 bases). Germline CDR1 and CDR2: LGHNA and YNFKEQ. Trimming left V 1 base short and J 6 bases short, with 19 bases between. The CDR3 has 17 residues. The CDR3 here is CASSQGETALGRQPQHF. The DNA for the CDR3 is TGTGCCAGCAGCCAAGGTGAAACGGCCTTGGGGCGTCAGCCCCAGCATTTT.

This clone was seen only once. V and J are TRBV4-2 and TRBJ2-5; the match to TRBD1 covers 10 bases. Looked up from germline, CDR1 is LGHNA and CDR2 is YNFKEQ. With 1 base clipped from V and 4 bases from J, the junction kept 3 bases outside the gene matches. The CDR3 has 15 amino acids. CDR3: CASSQGTGGRETQYF. For the CDR3, the DNA is TGTGCCAGCAGCCAAGGGACAGGGGGAAGAGAGACCCAGTACTTC.

V gene TRBV15 combines with J gene TRBJ2-3, with D uncertain. Germline assignment: CDR1 LNHNV and CDR2 YYDKDF (reference sequence). The ends were cut back, 1 base at V and 5 bases at J, with 13 bases in the middle. The CDR3 length is 15 residues. CDR3 amino acids: CATSRVSREIDTQYF. The CDR3 nucleotides read TGTGCCACCAGCAGAGTGTCCCGCGAGATAGATACGCAGTATTTT.

J is TRBJ2-2 and V is TRBV9; 7 bases align to TRBD2. This CDR3 contains 16 residues. V lost 4 bases and J lost 2; bases outside the gene matches: 8. Germline loops: CDR1 SGDLS, CDR2 YYNGEE. CDR3 sequence: CASSPRGGGNTGELFF. The CDR3 region has the DNA TGTGCCAGCAGCCCCCGGGGCGGGGGAAACACCGGGGAGCTGTTTTTT.

The rearrangement uses TRBV4-2 and TRBJ2-4; TRBD2 aligns across 12 bases. Germline values: CDR1 LGHNA, CDR2 YNFKEQ. The CDR3 covers 16 residues. V dropped 1 base and J dropped 7; count of bases not matched to a gene: 5. CDR3 bases: TGTGCCAGCAGCCAAGCTAGCGGGGGGGCCGGGAACATTCAGTACTTC. It yields the protein CASSQASGGAGNIQYF.

Only one count was recorded for this clone. The CDR3, as DNA: TGTGCCAGCGGACAGGGGTTTGTCGCCGGGGAGCTGTTTTTT. This codes for CASGQGFVAGELFF. The chain recombines TRBV6-5 with TRBJ2-2; 9 positions match TRBD1. CDR3 size: 14 residues. V was pared by 8 bases and J by 6 bases, with 7 bases of the junction left unmatched. CDR1 and CDR2 from the germline V gene are MNHEY and SVGAGI.

With respect to this clone: This sample includes further DNA sequences coding for the same CDR3. The chain combines TRBV9 with TRBJ2-1; TRBD1 aligns across 9 bases. This CDR3 is 15 amino acids long. Germline trimming cut 1 base from V and 5 bases from J; bases unmatched to any gene: 4. CDR1 and CDR2 (germline): SGDLS, YYNGEE. CDR3 loop: CASSVSGTGNNEQFF. The CDR3 nucleotides are TGTGCCAGCAGCGTAAGCGGGACAGGGAACAATGAGCAGTTCTTC.

The chain joins TRBV6-5 to TRBJ1-2, with a possible D match to TRBD1 (6 bases). The CDR3 loop spans 14 amino acids. Looked up from germline, CDR1 is MNHEY and CDR2 is SVGAGI. V was clipped by 0 bases and J by 8 bases, with 13 bases between them. CDR3 sequence: CASSYSTGSEGYTF. In DNA form, the CDR3 reads TGTGCCAGCAGTTACTCCACAGGGTCGGAAGGCTACACCTTC.

The sample holds one count of this clone. The rearrangement uses TRBV5-4 and TRBJ1-1; TRBD1 is a possible D gene (6 bases). The CDR3 is 13 amino acids. V gave up 4 bases and J gave up 2 bases, with 9 bases separating them. Germline loops: CDR1 SGHNT, CDR2 YYREEE (reference sequence). The CDR3 DNA sequence: TGTGCCAGCAGCAACAGGGTCAACACTGAAGCTTTCTTT. This translates into CASSNRVNTEAFF.

The chain carries TRBV23-1 and TRBJ2-2, with a tentative D call TRBD2 (6 bases). TRBV23-1 is identified as an open reading frame with a role that is uncertain. V dropped 2 bases and J dropped 0 bases, with 22 bases sitting between them. This CDR3 spans 20 amino acids. The DNA for the CDR3 is TGCGCCAGCAGTCAAAGGAAACCCGAGGTCCGGGGGTCGAACACCGGGGAGCTGTTTTTT. This codes for CASSQRKPEVRGSNTGELFF.

The rearrangement joins TRBV30 to TRBJ1-2, with TRBD1 as a possible D gene (6 bases). V lost 4 bases and J lost 4, with 25 bases in between. The CDR3 loop spans 17 amino acids. The germline V gene has CDR1 GTSNPN and CDR2 SVGIG (reference sequence). The CDR3 loop is CAWTPTSAGANVYGYTF. CDR3 bases: TGTGCCTGGACCCCCACAAGCGCGGGGGCAAACGTCTATGGCTACACCTTC.

The chain combines TRBV13 with TRBJ1-1; D not resolved. V dropped 4 bases and J dropped 5 bases, with 11 bases sitting between them. Germline V gene lookup returns CDR1 PRHDT and CDR2 FYEKMQ (reference sequence). This CDR3 has 13 residues. The chain's CDR3 is CASSYFAGTEAFF. The DNA of the CDR3 is TGTGCCAGCAGCTACTTCGCGGGTACTGAAGCTTTCTTT.

This clone was recorded a few times. The chain links TRBV27 to TRBJ1-1, with D uncertain. CDR1 and CDR2 (germline): MNHEY, SMNVEV (reference sequence). V shed 7 bases and J shed 0 bases, with 3 bases lying between them. The CDR3 runs to 11 residues. CDR3 nucleotides: TGTGCCAGCACCGTGAACACTGAAGCTTTCTTT. It encodes CASTVNTEAFF.

The rearrangement joins TRBV4-3 to TRBJ2-1, with TRBD2 matching 9 bases. Trimming took 0 bases from V and 5 from J; bases not matched to a gene: 5. Germline assignment: CDR1 LGHNA and CDR2 YSLEER. The CDR3 is made up of 16 amino acids. In DNA form, the CDR3 reads TGCGCCAGCAGCCAAGATATCAGCGGGGGGAACAATGAGCAGTTCTTC. It translates to CASSQDISGGNNEQFF.

This clone appeared once. The chain uses TRBV11-2 and TRBJ1-6; 9 bases map to TRBD1. The length of the CDR3 is 13 residues. The V gene's germline CDR1 is SGHAT and CDR2 FQNNGV. Trimming removed 5 bases from V and 10 bases from J; junction bases left unmatched: 3. The CDR3 here is CASSRTGASPLHF. The DNA for the CDR3 is TGTGCCAGCAGCCGGACAGGGGCCTCACCCCTCCACTTT.

This clone was seen a single time. V gene TRBV19 combines with J gene TRBJ1-4; 7 bases match TRBD1. This CDR3 contains 15 residues. Germline V lookup: CDR1 LNHDA, CDR2 SQIVND (reference sequence). J lost 0 bases, V lost 4 bases, and 2 bases had no gene match. In DNA form, the CDR3 reads TGTGCCAGTAGTAGCCAGGGGGCAACTAATGAAAAACTGTTTTTT. Residues: CASSSQGATNEKLFF.

The genes are TRBV11-2 and TRBJ2-7; perhaps TRBD1 as D (6 bases). CDR3 length: 16 amino acids. Per the germline V gene, CDR1 is SGHAT and CDR2 is FQNNGV. V was clipped by 0 bases and J by 2 bases, with 14 bases between them. The CDR3 sequence is CASSLDATGITYEQYF. The DNA for the CDR3 is TGTGCCAGCAGCTTAGATGCCACAGGGATCACCTACGAGCAGTACTTC.

This chain joins TRBV10-3 and TRBJ1-1; TRBD1 is a possible D gene (5 bases). The CDR3 is 14 amino acids. V was trimmed by 5 bases and J by 0 bases, leaving 10 bases between them. The germline gives CDR1 ENHRY, CDR2 SYGVKD. The chain's CDR3 is CAISLQDVNTEAFF. For the CDR3, the DNA is TGTGCCATCAGTTTACAGGATGTGAACACTGAAGCTTTCTTT.

The chain uses TRBV11-3 and TRBJ2-7; D is perhaps TRBD1 (5 bases). The germline CDR1 and CDR2 sequences are SGHNT and YENEEA. CDR3 length equals 14 residues. V was cut by 1 base and J by 2 bases, with 9 bases left in between. The CDR3 sequence: CASSLGGKPYEQYF. CDR3 nucleotide sequence: TGTGCCAGCAGCTTAGGGGGCAAGCCCTACGAGCAGTACTTC.

The gene calls are TRBV27 and TRBJ1-1; D unclear. The germline V and J ends were trimmed by 8 bases and 5 bases, with 18 bases remaining between them. This CDR3 contains 14 residues. Germline lookup yields CDR1 MNHEY and CDR2 SMNVEV (reference sequence). Written as DNA, the CDR3 is TGTGCCAGCCGCCCTGGGCCCGCAGAGACTGAAGCTTTCTTT. Protein sequence: CASRPGPAETEAFF.

This clone has only one observation. The V and J genes are TRBV11-3 and TRBJ1-1; D call uncertain. Trimming removed 0 bases from V and 3 bases from J, with 8 bases in between. This CDR3 has 14 amino acids. The germline CDR1 and CDR2 sequences are SGHNT and YENEEA. The CDR3 DNA follows: TGTGCCAGCAGCTTAGACTGGGCACACACTGAAGCTTTCTTT. The encoded protein is CASSLDWAHTEAFF.

This clone was detected a few times. This chain joins TRBV6-5 and TRBJ1-1, with D tentatively TRBD1 (5 bases). This CDR3 contains 12 residues. The ends were cut back, 6 bases at V and 5 bases at J, with 10 bases in the middle. Germline V gene sequence: CDR1 MNHEY, CDR2 SVGAGI. The CDR3 is CASSWGGTEAFF. CDR3 DNA: TGTGCCAGCAGCTGGGGGGGGACTGAAGCTTTCTTT.

This clone occurred a few times. J is TRBJ2-2 and V is TRBV7-3; 9 bases line up with TRBD2. Losses at the gene ends were 5 bases for V and 7 bases for J; bases not matched to a gene: 11. The length of the CDR3 is 16 residues. Germline loops: CDR1 SGHTA, CDR2 FQGTGA. The CDR3: CASSQGAGGPNGELFF. DNA of the CDR3: TGTGCCAGCAGCCAAGGGGCGGGGGGGCCGAACGGGGAGCTGTTTTTT.

The chain links TRBV7-2 to TRBJ1-2; TRBD1 matches 8 bases. This CDR3 is built from 13 residues. J gave up 7 bases and V 5 bases, and 6 bases lay outside the gene matches. CDR1 and CDR2 from the germline V gene are SGHTA and FQGNSA. Written as DNA, the CDR3 is TGTGCCAGCAGCCCGGACAGGGTTTCTGGCTACACCTTC. It translates to CASSPDRVSGYTF.

The V and J genes are TRBV30 and TRBJ1-2, with 8 bases identical to TRBD1. After removal of 5 bases from V and 1 base from J, the junction contained 6 bases not matched to a gene. From germline, CDR1 is GTSNPN and CDR2 SVGIG (reference sequence). The CDR3 contains 14 residues. CDR3 sequence reads: CAWGGQGDNYGYTF. Written as DNA, the CDR3 is TGTGCCTGGGGTGGACAGGGCGATAACTATGGCTACACCTTC. The full variable domain, with the rest looked up from reference TRBV30 and TRBJ1-2, is SQTIHQWPATLVQPVGSPLSLECTVEGTSNPNLYWYRQAAGRGLQLLFYSVGIGQISSEVPQNLSASRPQDRQFILSSKKLLLSDSGFYLCAWGGQGDNYGYTFGSGTRLTVV.

The chain links TRBV11-2 to TRBJ2-7, with TRBD1 identical over 8 bases. J lost 4 bases, V lost 5 bases, and 10 bases had no gene match. The CDR3 sequence is 15 residues long. Germline CDR1 is SGHAT and CDR2 is FQNNGV. The CDR3 is CASSPTGRGLYEQYF. CDR3 coding DNA: TGTGCCAGCAGCCCTACTGGCAGGGGGCTATACGAGCAGTACTTC.

The chain has TRBV10-1 and TRBJ2-4; TRBD1 agrees at 10 bases. CDR1 and CDR2 from the germline V gene are WNHNN and SYGVQD (reference sequence). This CDR3 comprises 15 residues. V was clipped by 4 bases and J by 5 bases; unmatched bases: 5. The chain's CDR3 is CASSAGDRGQNIQYF. DNA for the CDR3: TGCGCCAGCAGTGCGGGGGACAGGGGCCAAAACATTCAGTACTTC.